The sequence of this T cell receptor beta chain was determined in a study of shared clonotypes between healthy human individuals (dated by TCRdb to the early 2020s). About the full investigation: A couple of women and three men aged 18 to 49 years were included in the cohort. For each donor, CD4 naive and CD4 memory were each run on three plates, CD8 naive on two plates, and CD8 memory on one plate. Blood TCR repertoires of about five healthy adults were deeply sequenced to estimate repertoire size and the extent of clonotype sharing between individuals. To increase sequencing depth and limit assay-specific biases, different laboratories used diverse techniques to prepare libraries and sequence TCR repertoires. Leukapheresis yielded between about 0.94 and 9.5 billion PBMCs per donor.

Note on this clone: Its antigen has not been determined. Base qualities were left out, and no much larger clone turns up one base away.

TCR CDR3 regions were amplified from genomic DNA by multiplex PCR using the deep immunoSEQ assay. For each cell subset, the extracted genomic DNA was distributed evenly across all wells of several immunoSEQ 96-well plates, and each plate served as one replicate. For sorted subsets, approximately 210 ng of genomic DNA, equivalent to about 30,000 T cell genomes, went into each replicate PCR. Purified libraries were quantified with a Qubit 3.0 fluorometer, sized on a Bioanalyzer 2100, and re-quantified with the KAPA Library Quantification kit. Every immunoSEQ 96-well plate was sequenced on a separate single-read 150-cycle Illumina NextSeq 550 flow cell. Concerning the study's data processing: Because the immunoSEQ output included only junctional sequences and no quality scores, the filtering could not be the same as the filtering used for full-length reads. Sequences were annotated with PyIR, a Python wrapper for IgBLAST v1.9, and V/J genes and CDR3 were assigned using IMGT germline references. Reads were removed for weak V/J assignments (E-value above 1e-6), missing CDR3, stop codons, out-of-frame junctions, or ambiguous translated residues. A V3J clonotype was defined by an identical inferred V gene, J gene, and CDR3 amino acid sequence. To compute the percentage overlap between repertoires, the number of shared unique clonotypes was divided by the size of the smaller repertoire. Richness of each repertoire was evaluated using RTK rarefaction, the Chao1 estimator, and Recon v2.1 estimates of unobserved clonotypes. For all TCRbeta clonotypes obtained by the gDNA method from a few donors, generation probabilities were computed with OLGA. TCRdb obtained this table from immuneACCESS and retained in-frame rearrangements with V and J assigned. These tables miss some clones; where compared with another copy, unresolved V genes account for less than half of the shortfall, and the remainder is unexplained. V, J and clone size reflect that table, while D and trimming were determined from the DNA. This sample is represented by hundreds of thousands of clones; approximately 74% of them were singletons. Over 1.5% of the sample is in the top ten clones.

Healthy HIV-negative adults with no recently reported acute infections or vaccinations were included as donors. Every donor was a Caucasian adult residing in Nashville, Tennessee, USA. CD4+ T cells were enriched by magnetic negative selection, after which naive cells were positively selected on CD45RA and the negative fraction was taken as the memory subset. Blood was obtained by leukapheresis, after which PBMCs were separated by Ficoll-Histopaque density gradient centrifugation and cryopreserved in liquid nitrogen vapor phase. Purity and quantity of every magnetically sorted T cell population were checked by analytical flow cytometry. From each sorted fraction, genomic DNA was isolated and quantified by UV absorbance on a Nanodrop 2000c. The CDR3 runs 18 residues from the cysteine to the phenylalanine. Solely the CDR3 DNA is kept, with 54 bases framed from the first base. Trimming accounts for 2 bases at V and 0 bases at J, while the number of junction bases matched to no gene is 6. CDR1 and CDR2, per the germline V gene (reference sequence), are SGHKS and YYEKEE.

Findings and caveats that apply to the study as a whole: Compared with non-shared clonotypes, the clonotypes found in all four sorted-subset donors had higher generation probabilities. Sharing across a few donors was observed for 4.5% to 6.5% of naive CD4, 3% to 4% of naive CD8, 2% to 2.5% of memory CD4, and roughly 0.43% of memory CD8 clonotypes. Pairwise subsampling indicated that sequencing depth was expected to affect the degree of clonotype sharing among donors. Naive subsets generally had larger estimated clonotype richness than memory subsets did. Because the study included only a small number of donors, the genetic and exposure-history diversity represented was limited. Sampling was limited to blood, and TCR repertoires in tissue likely differ from TCR repertoires in blood. Rarefaction of sorted-subset datasets indicated incomplete sequencing despite the large sequencing depth.

The TCR originated in a woman aged 25 to 39 in good health. Recombination connected TRBV5-5 to TRBJ1-4, and 11 bases in between align with TRBD1. Sequenced sample: memory CD4+ T cells sorted from blood. What this sample's cell subset or site label stands for: CD45RA-negative fraction. Here the CDR3 is given as CASSLGWTGGPTNEKLFF. The sequenced DNA: TGTGCCAGCAGCTTAGGTTGGACAGGGGGCCCAACTAATGAAAAACTGTTTTTT.